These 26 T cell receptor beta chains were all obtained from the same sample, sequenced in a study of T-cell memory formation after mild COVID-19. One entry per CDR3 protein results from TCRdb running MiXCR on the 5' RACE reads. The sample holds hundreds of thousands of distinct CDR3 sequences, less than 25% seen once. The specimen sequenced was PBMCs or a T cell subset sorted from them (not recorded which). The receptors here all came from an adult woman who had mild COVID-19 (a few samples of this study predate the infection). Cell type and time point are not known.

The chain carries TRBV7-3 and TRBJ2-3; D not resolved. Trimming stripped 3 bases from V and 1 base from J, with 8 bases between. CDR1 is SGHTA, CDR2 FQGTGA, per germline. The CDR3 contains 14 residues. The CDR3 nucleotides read TGTGCCAGCAGCTTCTCCGCTCGCACAGATACGCAGTATTTT. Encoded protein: CASSFSARTDTQYF.

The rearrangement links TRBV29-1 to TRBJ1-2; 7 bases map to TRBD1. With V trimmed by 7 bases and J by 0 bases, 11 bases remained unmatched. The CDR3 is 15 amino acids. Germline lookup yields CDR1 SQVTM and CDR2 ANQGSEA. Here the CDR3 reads CSALQRQGSNYGYTF. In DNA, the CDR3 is TGCAGCGCCCTACAACGACAGGGCTCTAACTATGGCTACACCTTC.

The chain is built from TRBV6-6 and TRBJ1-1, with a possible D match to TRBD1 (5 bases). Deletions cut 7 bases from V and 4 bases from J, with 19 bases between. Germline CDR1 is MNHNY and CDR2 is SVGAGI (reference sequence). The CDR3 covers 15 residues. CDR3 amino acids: CASTNKQGARTEAFF. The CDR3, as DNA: TGTGCCAGCACCAACAAGCAGGGTGCGCGCACTGAAGCTTTCTTT.

The CDR3 sequence: CASSLTGTRSPGELFF. Here the CDR3 DNA reads TGTGCCAGCAGCCTGACCGGGACTAGGAGTCCCGGGGAGCTGTTTTTT. The V gene is TRBV3-1, the J gene TRBJ2-2; TRBD2 agrees at 8 bases. Germline assignment: CDR1 LGHDT and CDR2 YNNKEL (reference sequence). This CDR3 has 16 amino acids. J was trimmed by 6 bases and V by 4 bases; bases with no gene match: 10.

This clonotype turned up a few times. The CDR3 here is CATPSGRYLRNEQFF. DNA of the CDR3: TGTGCCACCCCTAGCGGGAGGTATCTCCGCAATGAGCAGTTCTTC. The rearrangement uses TRBV7-9 and TRBJ2-1; 11 nucleotides match TRBD2. The V and J ends lost 10 bases and 6 bases, in that order; junction bases with no gene match: 11. Germline V gene lookup returns CDR1 SEHNR and CDR2 FQNEAQ (reference sequence). The CDR3 spans 15 residues.

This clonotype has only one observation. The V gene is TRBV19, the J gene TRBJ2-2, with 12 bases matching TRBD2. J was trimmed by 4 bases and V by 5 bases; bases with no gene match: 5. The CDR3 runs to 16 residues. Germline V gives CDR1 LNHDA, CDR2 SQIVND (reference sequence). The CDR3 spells CASSSGLAGTTGELFF. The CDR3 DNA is TGTGCCAGTAGTTCCGGACTAGCGGGAACCACCGGGGAGCTGTTTTTT. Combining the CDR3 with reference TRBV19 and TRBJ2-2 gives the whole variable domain DGGITQSPKYLFRKEGQNVTLSCEQNLNHDAMYWYRQDPGQGLRLIYYSQIVNDFQKGDIAEGYSVSREKKESFPLTVTSAQKNPTAFYLCASSSGLAGTTGELFFGEGSRLTVL.

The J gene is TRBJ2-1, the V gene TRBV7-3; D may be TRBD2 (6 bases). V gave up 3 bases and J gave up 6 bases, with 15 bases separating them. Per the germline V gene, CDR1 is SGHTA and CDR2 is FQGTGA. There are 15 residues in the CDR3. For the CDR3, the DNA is TGTGCCAGCAGCTTGGGGGGTGTAATAGTCAATGAGCAGTTCTTC. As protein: CASSLGGVIVNEQFF.

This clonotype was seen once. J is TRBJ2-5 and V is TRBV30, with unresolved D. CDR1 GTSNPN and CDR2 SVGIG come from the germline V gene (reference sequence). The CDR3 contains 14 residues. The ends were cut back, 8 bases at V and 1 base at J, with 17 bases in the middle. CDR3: CALRVKAAQETQYF. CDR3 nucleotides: TGTGCCCTTCGAGTAAAGGCAGCCCAAGAGACCCAGTACTTC.

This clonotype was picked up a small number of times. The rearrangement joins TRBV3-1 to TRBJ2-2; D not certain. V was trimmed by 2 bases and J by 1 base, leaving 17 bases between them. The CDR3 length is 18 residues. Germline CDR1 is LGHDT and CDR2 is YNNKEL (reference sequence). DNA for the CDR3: TGTGCCAGCAGCCAATCCGGACGAGGACGAGTGAACACCGGGGAGCTGTTTTTT. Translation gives CASSQSGRGRVNTGELFF.

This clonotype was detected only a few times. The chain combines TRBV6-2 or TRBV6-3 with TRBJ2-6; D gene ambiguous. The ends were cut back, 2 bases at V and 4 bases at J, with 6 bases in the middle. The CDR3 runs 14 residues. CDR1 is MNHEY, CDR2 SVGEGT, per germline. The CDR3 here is CASSYPAGANVLTF. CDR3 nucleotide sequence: TGTGCCAGCAGTTACCCCGCAGGGGCCAACGTCCTGACTTTC.

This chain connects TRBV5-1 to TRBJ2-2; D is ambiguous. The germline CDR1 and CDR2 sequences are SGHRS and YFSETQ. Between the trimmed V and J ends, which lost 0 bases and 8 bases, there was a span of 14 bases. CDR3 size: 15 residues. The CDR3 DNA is TGCGCCAGCAGCTTGGAGGAAGGCCGAAGAGGGGAGCTGTTTTTT. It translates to CASSLEEGRRGELFF.

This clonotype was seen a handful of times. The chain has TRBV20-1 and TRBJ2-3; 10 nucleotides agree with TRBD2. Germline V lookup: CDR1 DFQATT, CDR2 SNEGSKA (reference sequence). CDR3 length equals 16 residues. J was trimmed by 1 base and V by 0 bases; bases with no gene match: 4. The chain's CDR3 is CSARDPSGRGTDTQYF. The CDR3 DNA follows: TGCAGTGCTAGAGATCCCAGCGGGAGGGGCACAGATACGCAGTATTTT.

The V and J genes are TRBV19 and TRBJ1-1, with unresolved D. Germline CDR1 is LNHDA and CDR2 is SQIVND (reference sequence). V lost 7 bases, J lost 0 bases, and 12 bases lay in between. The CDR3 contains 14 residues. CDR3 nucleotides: TGTGCCAGTACCCCCGGGATAATGAACACTGAAGCTTTCTTT. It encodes CASTPGIMNTEAFF.

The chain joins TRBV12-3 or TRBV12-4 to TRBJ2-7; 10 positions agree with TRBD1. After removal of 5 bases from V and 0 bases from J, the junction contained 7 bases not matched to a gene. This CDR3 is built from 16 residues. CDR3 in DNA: TGTGCCAGCAGTCCGACCGGGACAGGGGACTCCTACGAGCAGTACTTC. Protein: CASSPTGTGDSYEQYF.

The CDR3 coding sequence is TGTGCCAGCAGCCGCGGTGGGGCAGGGGACCAGAACACTGAAGCTTTCTTT. Translating gives CASSRGGAGDQNTEAFF. This chain joins TRBV4-2 and TRBJ1-1; D may be TRBD1 (6 bases). The V gene's germline CDR1 is LGHNA and CDR2 YNFKEQ. The CDR3 totals 17 residues. V lost 4 bases and J lost 1, with 19 bases in between.

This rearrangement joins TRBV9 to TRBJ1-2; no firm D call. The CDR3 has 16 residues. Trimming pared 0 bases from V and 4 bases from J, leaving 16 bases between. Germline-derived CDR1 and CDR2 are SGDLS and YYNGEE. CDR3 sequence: CASSVAGSRNLYGYTF. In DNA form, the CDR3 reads TGTGCCAGCAGCGTAGCAGGCAGCCGAAACCTCTATGGCTACACCTTC.

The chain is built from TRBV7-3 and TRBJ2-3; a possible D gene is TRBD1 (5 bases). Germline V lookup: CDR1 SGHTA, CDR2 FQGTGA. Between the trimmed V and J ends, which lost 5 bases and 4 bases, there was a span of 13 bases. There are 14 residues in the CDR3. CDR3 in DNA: TGTGCCAGCAGCCTCCTTGTGGGGCCAGATACGCAGTATTTT. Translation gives CASSLLVGPDTQYF.

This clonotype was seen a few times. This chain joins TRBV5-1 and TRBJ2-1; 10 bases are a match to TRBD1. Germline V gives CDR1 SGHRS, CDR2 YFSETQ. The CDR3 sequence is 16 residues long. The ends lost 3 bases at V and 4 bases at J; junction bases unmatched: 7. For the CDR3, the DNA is TGCGCCAGCAGCTCGGTCGGGACAGGGGTTTACAATGAGCAGTTCTTC. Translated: CASSSVGTGVYNEQFF. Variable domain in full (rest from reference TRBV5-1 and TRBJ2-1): KAGVTQTPRYLIKTRGQQVTLSCSPISGHRSVSWYQQTPGQGLQFLFEYFSETQRNKGNFPGRFSGRQFSNSRSEMNVSTLELGDSALYLCASSSVGTGVYNEQFFGPGTRLTVL.

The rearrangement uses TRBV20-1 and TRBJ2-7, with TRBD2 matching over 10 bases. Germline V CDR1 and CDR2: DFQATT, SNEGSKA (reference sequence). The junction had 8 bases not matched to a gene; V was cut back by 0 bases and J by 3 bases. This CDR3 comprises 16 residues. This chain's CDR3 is CSAREAGLALSYEQYF. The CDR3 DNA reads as TGCAGTGCTAGAGAAGCGGGACTAGCGTTAAGCTACGAGCAGTACTTC.

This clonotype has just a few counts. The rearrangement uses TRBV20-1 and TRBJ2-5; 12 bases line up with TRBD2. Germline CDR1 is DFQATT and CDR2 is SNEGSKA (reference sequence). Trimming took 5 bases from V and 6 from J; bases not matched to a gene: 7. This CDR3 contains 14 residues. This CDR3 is CSAPLAGGLQTQYF. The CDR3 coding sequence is TGCAGTGCTCCTCTAGCGGGAGGGCTGCAGACCCAGTACTTC.

The CDR3 DNA reads as TGTGCCAGCAGCTTGGACACCGTGAACACCGGGGAGCTGTTTTTT. It yields the protein CASSLDTVNTGELFF. The chain carries TRBV11-2 and TRBJ2-2, with D tentatively TRBD1 (5 bases). The length of the CDR3 is 15 residues. Trimming left V 3 bases short and J 1 base short, with 9 bases between. Germline V lookup: CDR1 SGHAT, CDR2 FQNNGV.

Here the CDR3 reads CASSGPGSGTEQYF. CDR3 coding DNA: TGTGCCAGCAGCGGTCCAGGGTCAGGGACCGAGCAGTACTTC. The chain employs TRBV7-9 and TRBJ2-7; D is tentatively TRBD1 or TRBD2 (5 bases each). The CDR3 contains 14 residues. Looked up from germline, CDR1 is SEHNR and CDR2 is FQNEAQ (reference sequence). V was clipped by 5 bases and J by 6 bases, with 17 bases between them.

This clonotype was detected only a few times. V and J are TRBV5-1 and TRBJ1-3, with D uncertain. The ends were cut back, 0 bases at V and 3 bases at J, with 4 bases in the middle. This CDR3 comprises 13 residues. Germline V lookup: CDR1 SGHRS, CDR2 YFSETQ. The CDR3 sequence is CASSLADGNTIYF. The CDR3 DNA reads TGCGCCAGCAGCTTGGCCGATGGAAACACCATATATTTT. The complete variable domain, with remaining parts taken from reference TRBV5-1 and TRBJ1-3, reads KAGVTQTPRYLIKTRGQQVTLSCSPISGHRSVSWYQQTPGQGLQFLFEYFSETQRNKGNFPGRFSGRQFSNSRSEMNVSTLELGDSALYLCASSLADGNTIYFGEGSWLTVV.

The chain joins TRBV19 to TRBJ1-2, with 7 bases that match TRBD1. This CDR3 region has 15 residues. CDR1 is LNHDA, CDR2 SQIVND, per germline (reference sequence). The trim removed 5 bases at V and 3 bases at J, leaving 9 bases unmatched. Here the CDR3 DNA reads TGTGCCAGTAGTCTCGGGGGACAGTCCTACTATGGCTACACCTTC. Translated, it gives CASSLGGQSYYGYTF.

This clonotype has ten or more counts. For the CDR3, the DNA is TGTGCCAGCAGTCGCGGGACAGGAGGTTACGAGCAGTACTTC. This sequence encodes CASSRGTGGYEQYF. The chain recombines TRBV12-3 or TRBV12-4 with TRBJ2-7, with TRBD1 matching 8 bases. The CDR3 loop spans 14 amino acids. The V and J ends lost 5 bases and 4 bases, in that order; junction bases with no gene match: 7.

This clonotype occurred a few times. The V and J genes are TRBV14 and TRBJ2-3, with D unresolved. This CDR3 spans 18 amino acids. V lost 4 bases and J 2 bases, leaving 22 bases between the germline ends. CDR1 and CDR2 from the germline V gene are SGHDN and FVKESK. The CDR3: CASSPPRAAALHTDTQYF. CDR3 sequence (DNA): TGTGCCAGCAGCCCACCTCGCGCGGCCGCCCTTCACACAGATACGCAGTATTTT.